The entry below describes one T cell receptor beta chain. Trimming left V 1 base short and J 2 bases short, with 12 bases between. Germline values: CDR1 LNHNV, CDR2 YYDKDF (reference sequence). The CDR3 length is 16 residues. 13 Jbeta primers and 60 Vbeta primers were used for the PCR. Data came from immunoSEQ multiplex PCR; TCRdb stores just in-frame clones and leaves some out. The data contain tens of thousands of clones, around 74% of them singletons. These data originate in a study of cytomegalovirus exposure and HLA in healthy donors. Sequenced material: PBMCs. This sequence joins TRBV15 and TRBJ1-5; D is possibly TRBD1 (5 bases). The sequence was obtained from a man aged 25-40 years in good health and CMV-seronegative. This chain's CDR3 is CATSRGGGIGNQPQHF. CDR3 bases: TGTGCCACCAGCAGAGGCGGGGGGATAGGCAATCAGCCCCAGCATTTT.